A selection of T cell receptor beta chains follows, all from one sample in a study of cytomegalovirus exposure and HLA in healthy donors. This table comes from immunoSEQ multiplex PCR, and its TCRdb copy is limited to in-frame clones, with some not included. The sample contains roughly 98,000 clones, roughly nine tenths of which appear only once. Sequenced: PBMCs. The source of these receptors is a woman aged 25 to 39 in good health and CMV-seronegative. Both conserved end residues are part of each CDR3.

v_gene,CDR3aa
TRBV18,CASSAGDYNEQFF
TRBV5-6,CASSLQGTNYGYTF
TRBV5-1,CASSLAGTGEETQYF
TRBV6-6,CASRHDSVVWDGYTF
TRBV4-1,CASSRLLAGTYEQYF
TRBV7-9,CASSVRLVGYTF
TRBV7-9,CASSVVNQPQHF
TRBV7-3,CASSLKAGGRELFF
TRBV7-9,CASSPSRGDEKLFF
TRBV5-8,CASSPTGNYGYTF
TRBV2,CASTLAGTLPYEQYF
TRBV6-5,CASSEQSYSYEQYF
TRBV14,CASSLGTTFYEQYF
TRBV10-2,CASSDQRHTDTQYF
TRBV28,CASRRDTDTQYF